The clone carrying this T cell receptor beta chain has a single count. Its matching antigen is unknown. This specimen comes from a study of cytomegalovirus exposure and HLA in healthy donors. The primer mix had 60 Vbeta and 13 Jbeta primers. The repertoire was sequenced with immunoSEQ multiplex PCR; TCRdb's copy has only in-frame clones and lacks some. Among over 110,000 clones listed, roughly 78% were seen once. General study points: In a later analysis, productive TCRs from donors in an Asian-associated ancestry cluster reportedly carried fewer N-insertions than the cohort mean. In the analysis, some V segments, TRBV6-2 and TRBV6-3 included, were excluded as indistinguishable.

The germline CDR1 and CDR2 sequences are SGDLS and YYNGEE. Unmatched junction bases numbered 13, after V lost 4 bases and J lost 0 bases. The CDR3 contains 18 residues. The receptor was derived from a female donor in good health and CMV-seronegative. The specimen was PBMCs. V gene TRBV9 combines with J gene TRBJ2-3, with TRBD2 identical over 8 bases. The chain's CDR3 is CASSRTSLSFRSTDTQYF. CDR3 DNA sequence: TGTGCCAGCAGCCGGACTAGCCTATCCTTCCGAAGCACAGATACGCAGTATTTT.